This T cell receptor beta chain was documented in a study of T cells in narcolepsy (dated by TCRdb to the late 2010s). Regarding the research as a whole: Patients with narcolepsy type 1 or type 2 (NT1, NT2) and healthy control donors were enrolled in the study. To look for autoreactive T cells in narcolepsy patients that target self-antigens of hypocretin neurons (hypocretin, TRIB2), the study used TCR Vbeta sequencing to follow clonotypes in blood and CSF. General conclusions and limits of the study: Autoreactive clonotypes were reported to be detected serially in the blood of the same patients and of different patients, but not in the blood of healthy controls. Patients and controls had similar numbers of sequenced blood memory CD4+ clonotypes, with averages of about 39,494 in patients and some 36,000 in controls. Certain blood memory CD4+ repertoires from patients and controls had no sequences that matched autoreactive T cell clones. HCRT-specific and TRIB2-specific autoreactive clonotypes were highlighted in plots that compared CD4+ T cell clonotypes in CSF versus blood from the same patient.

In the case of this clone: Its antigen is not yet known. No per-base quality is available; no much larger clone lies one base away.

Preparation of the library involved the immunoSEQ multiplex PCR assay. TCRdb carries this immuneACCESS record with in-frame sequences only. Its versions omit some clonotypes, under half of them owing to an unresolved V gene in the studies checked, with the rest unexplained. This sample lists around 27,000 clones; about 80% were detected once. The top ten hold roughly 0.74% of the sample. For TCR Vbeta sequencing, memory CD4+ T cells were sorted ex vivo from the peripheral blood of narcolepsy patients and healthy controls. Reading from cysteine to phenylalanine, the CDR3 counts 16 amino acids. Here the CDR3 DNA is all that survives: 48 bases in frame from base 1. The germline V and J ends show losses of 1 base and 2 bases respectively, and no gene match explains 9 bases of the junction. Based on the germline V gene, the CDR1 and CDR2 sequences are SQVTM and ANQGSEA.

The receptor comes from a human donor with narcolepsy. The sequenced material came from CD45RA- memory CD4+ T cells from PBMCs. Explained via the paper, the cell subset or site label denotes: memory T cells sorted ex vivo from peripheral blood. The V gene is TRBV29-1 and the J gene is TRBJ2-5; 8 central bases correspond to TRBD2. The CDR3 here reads CSVEGIAGHGQETQYF. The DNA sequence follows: TGCAGCGTTGAAGGGATAGCGGGACACGGACAAGAGACCCAGTACTTC.